This T cell receptor beta chain was sequenced for a study of CD8+ T cells in alopecia areata. Study context: The study gave tofacitinib for 6 to 18 months, then 6 months off drug.

Germline V gene sequence: CDR1 MNHNS, CDR2 SASEGT. This CDR3 contains 13 residues. Trimming left V 2 bases short and J 1 base short, with 5 bases between. Treatment reported: oral pan-JAK inhibitor, 5-10 mg twice daily. Peripheral blood, together with lesional scalp punch biopsies, was collected from alopecia areata patients. Extracted from the samples, RNA was reverse transcribed into cDNA to serve as the sequencing template. TCRdb's copy holds only in-frame clones and misses some; the assay was immunoSEQ multiplex PCR. Of about 210,000 clones listed, approximately 57% are singletons. The chain couples TRBV6-1 to TRBJ2-5; D is undetermined. This receptor was taken from a human donor with alopecia areata. Sample: CD4+ T cells sorted from blood, taken at week 4, from a patient treated with tofacitinib. The chain's CDR3 is CASSESGQETQYF. CDR3 in DNA: TGTGCCAGCAGTGAATCCGGCCAAGAGACCCAGTACTTC.